Below, one T cell receptor (beta chain) is given with its context. Antigen specificity is unknown. These data belong to a study of PD-1 blockade in classical Hodgkin lymphoma. Whole-study context: Nivolumab dosed at 3 mg/kg went to patients intravenously every 2 weeks. Findings and caveats of the study: What drove the repertoire differences, possibly disease activity or prior therapy, has not been defined. A significant rise in TCR diversity by C4D1 was seen for CD4+ but not CD8+ cells.

Following autologous stem cell transplantation, relapse occurred in every patient, and exposure to brentuximab vedotin varied. Progressive disease, partial response or complete response was each patient's best response. Germline V gives CDR1 SGHTA, CDR2 FQGTGA. The CDR3 extends over 13 amino acids. Germline trimming cut 4 bases from V and 10 bases from J; bases unmatched to any gene: 6. Assay used: immunoSEQ multiplex PCR; TCRdb lists only in-frame clones, some missing. The sample records approximately 100,000 clones, around 89% being singletons. This chain joins TRBV7-3 and TRBJ1-4, with 7 bases aligning to TRBD1. This TCR derives from a human donor with classical Hodgkin lymphoma. Material: peripheral blood mononuclear cells (PBMCs), obtained before the second cycle of nivolumab. The DNA for the CDR3 is TGTGCCAGCAGCTATTCACAGGGGAGAAAACTGTTTTTT. Translating it yields CASSYSQGRKLFF.